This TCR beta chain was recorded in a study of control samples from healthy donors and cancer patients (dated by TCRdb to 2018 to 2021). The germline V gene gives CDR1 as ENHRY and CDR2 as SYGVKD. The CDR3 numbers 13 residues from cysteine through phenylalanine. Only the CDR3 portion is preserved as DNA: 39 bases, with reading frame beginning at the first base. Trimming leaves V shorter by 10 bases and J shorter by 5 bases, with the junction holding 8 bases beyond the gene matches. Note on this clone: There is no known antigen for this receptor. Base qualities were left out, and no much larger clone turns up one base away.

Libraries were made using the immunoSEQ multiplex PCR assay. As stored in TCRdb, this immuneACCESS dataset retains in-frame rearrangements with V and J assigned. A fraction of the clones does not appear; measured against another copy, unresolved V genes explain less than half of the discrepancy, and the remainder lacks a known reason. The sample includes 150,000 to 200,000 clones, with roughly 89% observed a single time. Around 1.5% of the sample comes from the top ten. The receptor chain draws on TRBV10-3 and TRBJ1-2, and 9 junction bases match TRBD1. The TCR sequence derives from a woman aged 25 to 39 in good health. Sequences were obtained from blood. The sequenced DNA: TGTGCCACCTCCGGGACAGGGAGTTATGGCTACACCTTC. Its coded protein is CATSGTGSYGYTF.